Given below is one TCR beta chain in context. Its antigen specificity is not known. No much larger clone exists at a distance of one base, and base qualities are not known. This record comes from a study of blood T cell repertoires in COVID-19 (dated by TCRdb to the early 2020s). About the investigation overall: Collaborator samples came from the United States, Italy and Spain and covered acute and convalescent phases of COVID-19. HLA class I and class II types, where available, came from metadata supplied by the sample provider rather than from assay-based typing. Nearly every sample came with metadata listing a de-identified subject ID, COVID-19 status, age in years and sex. The repertoires were released in a freely available public database intended as a resource for research on the immune response to SARS-CoV-2. The samples were drawn from the first 160 participants of the ongoing ImmuneRACE study and from roughly 1,300 subjects provided by 6 global collaborators. The material from the prospective study consisted of cDNA or gDNA derived from T cells, B-cell-depleted T cells, or PBMCs. Deeply sampled blood TCRbeta repertoires from subjects exposed to, actively infected with, or recovered from COVID-19 were included in the dataset.

Per the germline V gene, SGHRS is the CDR1 and YFSETQ is the CDR2. The CDR3 goes from the cysteine to the phenylalanine over 14 residues. Here the CDR3 DNA is all that survives: 42 bases in frame from base 1. V drops 0 bases and J drops 12 bases, leaving 13 bases in between. In Seattle, one collaborating source enrolled patients while the infection was active and tracked those patients longitudinally over the course of disease. Each collaborating institution followed its own protocols to collect whole blood in K2EDTA tubes. For TCRbeta analysis, collaborators shipped samples in one of three forms: frozen whole blood, isolated PBMCs, or DNA extracted from either of those sample types. TCRbeta CDR3 regions were amplified from genomic DNA by means of the immunoSEQ Assay, a bias-controlled multiplex PCR. As for how the authors treated the data: Nucleated cell counts per sample were estimated from amplification of reference gene primers within the assay. To quantify the absolute abundance of each unique TCRbeta CDR3 rearrangement, sequence reads were collapsed and filtered. For each sample, productive Simpson clonality was calculated as the square root of Simpson's diversity index over productive rearrangements. As stored in TCRdb, this immuneACCESS dataset retains in-frame rearrangements with V and J assigned. A fraction of the clones does not appear; measured against another copy, unresolved V genes explain less than half of the discrepancy, and the remainder lacks a known reason. Clone size and V and J calls were adopted from that table, with D and trimming inferred from the DNA. For this sample the table gives some 160,000 clones, of which roughly 91% were detected only once. The ten largest make up around 5% of the sample.

Overall study outcomes, separate from this receptor: Clinical and demographic metadata were provided uncurated, with the amount varying by source and participant.

This receptor was identified in a man younger than 30 with COVID-19, enrolled during active disease. Sequencing was done on a sample of peripheral blood. The rearrangement joined TRBV5-1 to TRBJ1-6; D gene: possibly TRBD1, on 6 matching bases. DNA sequence: TGCGCCAGCAGCTTGGAGCCAGGGGAAGGACCCCTCCACTTT. Its translation reads: CASSLEPGEGPLHF.